These T cell receptor beta chains were read from a single sample in a study of blood T cell repertoires in COVID-19. Profiled with immunoSEQ multiplex PCR; TCRdb holds only in-frame clones, not every one. The data contain fewer than 200,000 clones, 75% to 90% of them singletons. Input material: PBMCs or T cells enriched from blood (not recorded which). The receptors shown here come from a woman aged 45-65 years who had recovered from COVID-19. The CDR3 runs from the conserved cysteine through the conserved F or W.

v_gene	CDR3aa
TRBV29-1	CSVEDSQGTGELFF
TRBV19	CASSIGGGAKNIQYF
TRBV15	CATSATWTGRNSPLHF
TRBV4-3	CASSQASGSHETQYF
TRBV24-1	CATSPGGYGYTF
TRBV30	CAWSVWSGNNEQFF
TRBV27	CASSSTSGYQETQYF
TRBV15	CATRRTSEAEQFF
TRBV7-8	CASRPRDREVLTF
TRBV29-1	CSVDRSFYNEQFF
TRBV13	CASSLGRGVQPQHF
TRBV7-8	CASSFIRQANTGELFF
TRBV9	CASSVVQGNGGELFF
TRBV3-1/TRBV3-2	CASAQVGNTIYF
TRBV5-1	CASSLWAGDDQPQHF
TRBV19	CASSNQQRHWGGEKLFF
TRBV7-9	CASSLALRDRAGNTIYF
TRBV5-1	CASSPGTGAHEQFF
TRBV5-6	CASSLQTGPQHF
TRBV5-1	CASSLGGRTDTQYF
TRBV28	CASTSQPPNYGYTF
TRBV6-2/TRBV6-3	CASSPRVRNTEAFF
TRBV28	CASGGQGPLTRSGNTIYF
TRBV11-3	CASSLGGLAGGYNEQFF
TRBV6-2/TRBV6-3	CASTPLLSGANVLTF
TRBV6-2/TRBV6-3	CASSGGRRIDTQYF
TRBV27	CASRPHVNTEAFF
TRBV29-1	CSVEDMGRALGGYTF
TRBV5-1	CASSLGQPGSPLHF
TRBV9	CASSDGLYNEQFF
TRBV4-1	CASSLEGEKLFF
TRBV7-8	CASSLRDRGASIRNQPQHF
TRBV7-9	CASSLASGKTGELFF
TRBV25-1	CASSELGGGLGNTIYF
TRBV5-5	CASSLQGALLNTEAFF
TRBV2	CARNRGLDTEAFF
TRBV19	CASSTLDRDYGYTF
TRBV12-5	CASGFSYNEQFF
TRBV5-1	CASSFLAGGHTGGELFF
TRBV6-5	CASSNWGANYGYTF
TRBV7-9	CASSFSGTANEKLFF
TRBV28	CASSLEGTGGSRGVYTF
TRBV6-2/TRBV6-3	CASSYAGTGYGNEQFF
TRBV11-1	CASSRPMAGNYGYTF
TRBV9	CASSVGQGVRRYTF
TRBV28	CASSLTQGTQPQHF
TRBV5-1	CASSLTGDTEAFF
TRBV19	CASSMGTGNQPQHF
TRBV19	CASSIIWAIGGQPQHF
TRBV5-1	CASSLGDRAWDEQFF
TRBV6-2/TRBV6-3	CASSSTDRNGYTF
TRBV28	CASNSLSTGMYGGYTF